These T cell receptor beta chains were read from a single sample in a study of blood T cell repertoires in COVID-19. Some clones are missing from TCRdb's copy, which holds only in-frame ones; the method was immunoSEQ multiplex PCR. Of around 200,000 clones in the sample, approximately 87% were seen once. Sequenced: PBMCs or T cells enriched from blood (not recorded which). Receptor source: a woman aged 50 to 60 in a cohort exposed to, infected with or recovered from COVID-19 (not recorded which). Both conserved end residues are trimmed from each CDR3. Only some rows state a clone size, as once, few, many or a class for expanded clones.

abundance: NA
v_gene: TRBV19
j_gene: TRBJ1-3
CDR3aa: ASGDREGNTIY

abundance: NA
v_gene: TRBV14
j_gene: TRBJ1-1
CDR3aa: ASSWGKNTEAF

abundance: NA
v_gene: TRBV7-2
j_gene: TRBJ1-2
CDR3aa: ASSLVQGSDGYT

abundance: NA
v_gene: TRBV2
j_gene: TRBJ2-3
CDR3aa: ASSESRRDTQY

abundance: NA
v_gene: TRBV28
j_gene: TRBJ1-5
CDR3aa: ASVRDRGRSNQPQH

abundance: NA
v_gene: TRBV9
j_gene: TRBJ1-5
CDR3aa: ASSPRTGGQPQH

abundance: NA
v_gene: TRBV13
j_gene: TRBJ2-7
CDR3aa: ASSLGRRGSYEQY

abundance: NA
v_gene: TRBV6-2/TRBV6-3
j_gene: TRBJ2-7
CDR3aa: ASSYPRTSGGQYEQY

abundance: NA
v_gene: TRBV2
j_gene: TRBJ1-5
CDR3aa: ASRDRGGEDQPQH

abundance: NA
v_gene: TRBV5-5
j_gene: TRBJ1-3
CDR3aa: ASSSFEGTIY

abundance: NA
v_gene: TRBV3-1/TRBV3-2
j_gene: TRBJ1-2
CDR3aa: ASSQQGYGYGYT

abundance: NA
v_gene: TRBV18
j_gene: TRBJ2-1
CDR3aa: ASSPPSGGSNEQF

abundance: NA
v_gene: TRBV30
j_gene: TRBJ1-5
CDR3aa: AWTAGSNQPQH

abundance: NA
v_gene: TRBV19
j_gene: TRBJ2-3
CDR3aa: ASSIIGRQADTQY

abundance: NA
v_gene: TRBV11-3
j_gene: TRBJ1-1
CDR3aa: ASSFSKNTEAF

abundance: NA
v_gene: TRBV4-1
j_gene: TRBJ1-2
CDR3aa: ASSQGVRGRLEGYT

abundance: NA
v_gene: TRBV13
j_gene: TRBJ1-4
CDR3aa: ASSRRDRGEKLF

abundance: NA
v_gene: TRBV2
j_gene: TRBJ2-5
CDR3aa: ASVMGQWRETQY

abundance: NA
v_gene: TRBV6-5
j_gene: TRBJ2-7
CDR3aa: ASSYTRTVLYEQY

abundance: NA
v_gene: TRBV5-1
j_gene: TRBJ2-1
CDR3aa: ASSPGLGWF

abundance: NA
v_gene: TRBV30
j_gene: TRBJ2-5
CDR3aa: ACGQETQY

abundance: few
v_gene: TRBV27
j_gene: TRBJ1-6
CDR3aa: ASSPRTGRNSPLH

abundance: NA
v_gene: TRBV7-3
j_gene: TRBJ1-2
CDR3aa: ASSLSRDYGYT

abundance: NA
v_gene: TRBV4-3
j_gene: TRBJ2-3
CDR3aa: ASSRQLGQSDTQY

abundance: NA
v_gene: TRBV19
j_gene: TRBJ2-1
CDR3aa: ASSPGRGRSYNEQF

abundance: NA
v_gene: TRBV11-2
j_gene: TRBJ2-1
CDR3aa: ASSLGLGDEQF

abundance: NA
v_gene: TRBV5-1
j_gene: TRBJ1-1
CDR3aa: ASSLAGTGTNTEAF

abundance: NA
v_gene: TRBV6-5
j_gene: TRBJ1-2
CDR3aa: ASSRAGTDYGYT

abundance: NA
v_gene: TRBV28
j_gene: TRBJ1-5
CDR3aa: ASSPIGQRRVQPQH

abundance: NA
v_gene: TRBV27
j_gene: TRBJ1-2
CDR3aa: ASSLRPTGPVYGYT

abundance: few
v_gene: TRBV7-2
j_gene: TRBJ1-2
CDR3aa: ASSLSRGQGPPPYGYT

abundance: NA
v_gene: TRBV6-6
j_gene: TRBJ1-1
CDR3aa: ASSTTGSMTEAF

abundance: once
v_gene: TRBV30
j_gene: TRBJ1-5
CDR3aa: AWSDRYNQPQH

abundance: NA
v_gene: TRBV5-1
j_gene: TRBJ2-3
CDR3aa: ASSFGTSGGASTDTQY

abundance: NA
v_gene: TRBV4-1
j_gene: TRBJ2-1
CDR3aa: ASSQRTSASYNEQF

abundance: NA
v_gene: TRBV4-3
j_gene: TRBJ1-1
CDR3aa: ASSQAVHRGTEAF